These 15 T cell receptor beta chains share one sample of origin, sequenced in a study of blood T cell repertoires in COVID-19. Only in-frame clones appear in the TCRdb table, and some are missing; sequencing was by immunoSEQ multiplex PCR. In the table there are 140,000 to 150,000 clones, roughly 89% of which are singletons. Sequencing was performed on peripheral blood. These receptors all stem from a woman between 50 and 59 years old with acute or convalescent COVID-19.

The chain recombines TRBV28 with TRBJ2-1; 16 bases are shared with TRBD2. Looked up from germline, CDR1 is MDHEN and CDR2 is SYDVKM. The CDR3 sequence is 21 residues long. V lost 6 bases to trimming and J lost 0 bases; unmatched junction nucleotides: 14. CDR3 in DNA: TGTGCCAGCAGGCCCACCCTCGGGACTAGCGGGGGGGAGAGCTCCTACAATGAGCAGTTCTTC. It encodes CASRPTLGTSGGESSYNEQFF.

The genes are TRBV9 and TRBJ2-5, with D possibly being TRBD2 (6 bases). Germline CDR1 is SGDLS and CDR2 is YYNGEE. Trimming stripped 4 bases from V and 5 bases from J, with 15 bases between. This CDR3 has 14 amino acids. CDR3 sequence reads: CASSLSGVGETQYF. The CDR3 DNA follows: TGTGCCAGCAGCTTGTCGGGAGTAGGGGAGACCCAGTACTTC.

Only one count was recorded for this clone. This rearrangement joins TRBV7-9 to TRBJ1-1; D possibly corresponds to TRBD1 (6 bases). Trimming shortened V by 3 bases and J by 3 bases, and 17 bases separated the two germline ends. CDR1 is SEHNR, CDR2 FQNEAQ, per germline (reference sequence). The CDR3 extends over 16 amino acids. The CDR3 DNA reads as TGTGCCAGCAGCTTGGGCCTTGGGGGCGTCGACACTGAAGCTTTCTTT. It yields the protein CASSLGLGGVDTEAFF.

The rearrangement joins TRBV11-3 to TRBJ2-5; 7 bases fit TRBD2. CDR3 size: 13 residues. The trim removed 5 bases at V and 4 bases at J, leaving 4 bases unmatched. Germline V lookup: CDR1 SGHNT, CDR2 YENEEA. CDR3 amino acids: CASSRGRPETQYF. The CDR3 coding sequence is TGTGCCAGCAGCCGCGGGAGACCAGAGACCCAGTACTTC.

V gene TRBV10-3 combines with J gene TRBJ1-1; no reliable D call. This CDR3 spans 14 amino acids. Germline V gene sequence: CDR1 ENHRY, CDR2 SYGVKD. The V end was cut by 1 base, the J end by 1 base, with 7 bases between. CDR3 coding DNA: TGTGCCATCAGTGAGTACACCCCGAACACTGAAGCTTTCTTT. Translated, it gives CAISEYTPNTEAFF.

Here the CDR3 reads CAISEGRLNTEAFF. DNA of the CDR3: TGTGCCATCAGTGAGGGGAGATTGAACACTGAAGCTTTCTTT. The rearrangement links TRBV10-3 to TRBJ1-1; D is unresolved. Germline CDR1 and CDR2: ENHRY and SYGVKD. With 2 bases removed from V and 0 bases from J, the gap between germline ends came to 7 bases. This CDR3 contains 14 residues.

This rearrangement joins TRBV5-1 to TRBJ2-1; 10 bases align to TRBD2. V lost 6 bases to trimming and J lost 4 bases; unmatched junction nucleotides: 13. The CDR3 length is 17 residues. Germline assignment: CDR1 SGHRS and CDR2 YFSETQ. The CDR3 is CASTQRPSGGIYNEQFF. DNA for the CDR3: TGCGCCAGCACTCAGAGGCCTAGCGGGGGTATTTACAATGAGCAGTTCTTC.

V is TRBV30 and J is TRBJ1-4; D call uncertain. Trimming pared 3 bases from V and 10 bases from J, leaving 18 bases between. Germline loops: CDR1 GTSNPN, CDR2 SVGIG (reference sequence). The CDR3 extends over 14 amino acids. CDR3 loop: CAWRDRGPRAKLFF. The CDR3 DNA is TGTGCCTGGAGAGACCGGGGTCCGCGTGCAAAACTGTTTTTT. Looking up the rest from reference TRBV30 and TRBJ1-4 gives the full variable domain: SQTIHQWPATLVQPVGSPLSLECTVEGTSNPNLYWYRQAAGRGLQLLFYSVGIGQISSEVPQNLSASRPQDRQFILSSKKLLLSDSGFYLCAWRDRGPRAKLFFGSGTQLSVL.

The genes are TRBV5-4 and TRBJ2-1; tentative D call: TRBD2 (6 bases). The CDR3 contains 12 residues. The germline V gene encodes CDR1 SGHNT and CDR2 YYREEE (reference sequence). V was cut by 0 bases and J by 8 bases, with 6 bases left in between. This chain's CDR3 is CASSLGGDEQFF. In DNA form, the CDR3 reads TGTGCCAGCAGCTTGGGCGGGGATGAGCAGTTCTTC.

The chain uses TRBV5-4 and TRBJ2-5; 10 bases line up with TRBD1. Trimming took 2 bases from V and 1 from J; bases not matched to a gene: 2. Per germline, CDR1 SGHNT and CDR2 YYREEE (reference sequence). The CDR3 totals 15 residues. The CDR3 nucleotides read TGTGCCAGCAGCTTTGACAGGGGGCCCCAAGAGACCCAGTACTTC. Amino acids: CASSFDRGPQETQYF.

The chain uses TRBV5-6 and TRBJ2-2; 8 bases are shared with TRBD1. The CDR3 consists of 16 residues. Losses at the gene ends were 4 bases for V and 2 bases for J; bases not matched to a gene: 7. Germline V lookup: CDR1 SGHDT, CDR2 YYEEEE. CDR3 in amino acids: CASSPGTGFNTGELFF. For the CDR3, the DNA is TGTGCCAGCAGCCCGGGGACAGGTTTCAACACCGGGGAGCTGTTTTTT. Combining the CDR3 with reference TRBV5-6 and TRBJ2-2 gives the whole variable domain DAGVTQSPTHLIKTRGQQVTLRCSPKSGHDTVSWYQQALGQGPQFIFQYYEEEERQRGNFPDRFSGHQFPNYSSELNVNALLLGDSALYLCASSPGTGFNTGELFFGEGSRLTVL.

This clone was seen once. The DNA for the CDR3 is TGTGCCAGCAGTACTAGCGGGAGCGTGGGCAATGAGCAGTTCTTC. It translates to CASSTSGSVGNEQFF. The chain joins TRBV6-5 to TRBJ2-1; 11 positions agree with TRBD2. The germline gives CDR1 MNHEY, CDR2 SVGAGI. With 5 bases clipped from V and 6 bases from J, the junction kept 6 bases outside the gene matches. This CDR3 is built from 15 residues.

The J gene is TRBJ1-1, the V gene TRBV5-1; D is unresolved. This CDR3 has 13 amino acids. V was shortened by 0 bases and J by 5 bases, with 8 bases between the two germline ends. CDR1 is SGHRS and CDR2 is YFSETQ in the germline V gene. The DNA of the CDR3 is TGCGCCAGCAGCTTGGACCTAGGAACTGAAGCTTTCTTT. Protein sequence: CASSLDLGTEAFF.

V usage is TRBV2 and J usage is TRBJ1-2, with TRBD1 matching 10 bases. V shed 5 bases and J 4 bases; nucleotides not matched to a gene: 7. The CDR3 length is 15 residues. Germline CDR1 and CDR2: SNHLY and FYNNEI. The CDR3 protein is CASSRDRGISYGYTF. In DNA form, the CDR3 reads TGTGCCAGCAGTCGGGACAGGGGAATCTCCTATGGCTACACCTTC. Complete variable domain (other parts from reference TRBV2 and TRBJ1-2): EPEVTQTPSHQVTQMGQEVILRCVPISNHLYFYWYRQILGQKVEFLVSFYNNEISEKSEIFDDQFSVERPDGSNFTLKIRSTKLEDSAMYFCASSRDRGISYGYTFGSGTRLTVV.

The chain has TRBV6-5 and TRBJ1-2; no firm D call. The CDR3 covers 12 residues. The ends were cut back, 2 bases at V and 2 bases at J, with 3 bases in the middle. CDR1 MNHEY and CDR2 SVGAGI come from the germline V gene. Here the CDR3 DNA reads TGTGCCAGCAGTTACGAGAACTATGGCTACACCTTC. Amino acid sequence: CASSYENYGYTF.